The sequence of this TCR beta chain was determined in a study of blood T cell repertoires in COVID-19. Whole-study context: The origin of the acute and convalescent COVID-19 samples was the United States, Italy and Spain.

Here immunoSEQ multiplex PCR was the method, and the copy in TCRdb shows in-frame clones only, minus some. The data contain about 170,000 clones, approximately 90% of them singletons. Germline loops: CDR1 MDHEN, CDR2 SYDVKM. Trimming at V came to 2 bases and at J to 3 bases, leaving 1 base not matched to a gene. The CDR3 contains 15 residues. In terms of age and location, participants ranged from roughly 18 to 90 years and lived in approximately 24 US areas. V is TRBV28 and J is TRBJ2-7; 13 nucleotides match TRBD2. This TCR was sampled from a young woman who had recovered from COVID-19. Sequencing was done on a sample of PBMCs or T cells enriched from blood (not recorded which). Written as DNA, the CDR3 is TGTGCCAGCAGTTTACGACTAGCGGGAGGCTACGAGCAGTACTTC. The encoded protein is CASSLRLAGGYEQYF.